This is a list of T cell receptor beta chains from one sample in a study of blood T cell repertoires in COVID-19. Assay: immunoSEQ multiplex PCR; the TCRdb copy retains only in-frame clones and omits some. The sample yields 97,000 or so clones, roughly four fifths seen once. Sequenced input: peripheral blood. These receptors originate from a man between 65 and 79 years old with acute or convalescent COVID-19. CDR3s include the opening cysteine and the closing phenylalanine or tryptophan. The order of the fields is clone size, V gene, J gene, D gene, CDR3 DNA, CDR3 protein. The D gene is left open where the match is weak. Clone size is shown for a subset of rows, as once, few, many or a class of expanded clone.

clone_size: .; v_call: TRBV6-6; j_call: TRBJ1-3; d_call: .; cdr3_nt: TGTGCCACCCCTGAGGGAAACACCATATATTTT; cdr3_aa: CATPEGNTIYF
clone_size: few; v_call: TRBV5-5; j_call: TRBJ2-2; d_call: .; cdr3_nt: TGTGCCAGCAGCCAGGGGCACACCGGGGAGCTGTTTTTT; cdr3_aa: CASSQGHTGELFF
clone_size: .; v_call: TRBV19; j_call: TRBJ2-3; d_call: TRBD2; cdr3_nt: TGTGCCAGTAGTATAGCAGCGGGACCTAGCACAGATACGCAGTATTTT; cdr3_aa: CASSIAAGPSTDTQYF
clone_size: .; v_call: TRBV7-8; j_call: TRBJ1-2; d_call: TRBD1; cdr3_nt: TGTGCCAGCAGCTTCAAACAGGGGGCTGATGGCTACACCTTC; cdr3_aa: CASSFKQGADGYTF
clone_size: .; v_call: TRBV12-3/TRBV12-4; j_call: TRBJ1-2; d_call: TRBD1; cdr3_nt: TGTGCCAGCAGAGGACAGGGGGCCTATGGCTACACCTTC; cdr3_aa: CASRGQGAYGYTF
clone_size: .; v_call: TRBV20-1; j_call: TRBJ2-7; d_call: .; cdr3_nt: TGCAGTGCTAGGGAGGTTTACGAGCAGTACTTC; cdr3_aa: CSAREVYEQYF
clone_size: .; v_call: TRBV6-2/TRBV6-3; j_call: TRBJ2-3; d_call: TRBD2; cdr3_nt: TGTGCCAGCAGTTATGGGACCACTAGCGGGAAGGTAGATACGCAGTATTTT; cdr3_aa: CASSYGTTSGKVDTQYF
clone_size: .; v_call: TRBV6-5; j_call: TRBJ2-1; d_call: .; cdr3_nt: TGTGCCAGCATGCGTGTTGGCTCCTACAATGAGCAGTTCTTC; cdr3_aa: CASMRVGSYNEQFF
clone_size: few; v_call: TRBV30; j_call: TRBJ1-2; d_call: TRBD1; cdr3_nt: TGTGCCGCCGGTAGACAGGGTGGCAATGGCTACACCTTC; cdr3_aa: CAAGRQGGNGYTF
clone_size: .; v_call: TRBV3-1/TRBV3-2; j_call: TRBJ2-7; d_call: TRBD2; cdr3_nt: TGTGCCAGCAGCTCGACTAGCGGGAGGTTCTACGAGCAGTACTTC; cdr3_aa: CASSSTSGRFYEQYF
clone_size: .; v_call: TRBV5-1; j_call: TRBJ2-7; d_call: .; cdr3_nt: TGCGCCAGCAGCCCCGGAGGGCCAGGCGTCGGATACGAGCAGTACTTC; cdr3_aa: CASSPGGPGVGYEQYF
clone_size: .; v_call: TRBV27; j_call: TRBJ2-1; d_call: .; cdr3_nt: TGTGCCAGCAGTCCACGACTAGTCTCGGGAGAGCAGTTCTTC; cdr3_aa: CASSPRLVSGEQFF
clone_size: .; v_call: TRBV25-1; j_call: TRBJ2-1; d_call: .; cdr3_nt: TGTGCCAGCAGTGAATCGAGGGGGACCGGATTCTACAATGAGCAGTTCTTC; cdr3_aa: CASSESRGTGFYNEQFF
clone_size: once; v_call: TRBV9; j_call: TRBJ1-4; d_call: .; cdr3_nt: TGTGCCAGCAGCGCGGGGTCACTTACCACTAATGAAAAACTGTTTTTT; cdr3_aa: CASSAGSLTTNEKLFF
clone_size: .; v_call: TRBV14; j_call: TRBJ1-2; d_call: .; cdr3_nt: TGTGCCAGCAGCCAATTGACCTGGGGGGATGGCTACACCTTC; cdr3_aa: CASSQLTWGDGYTF
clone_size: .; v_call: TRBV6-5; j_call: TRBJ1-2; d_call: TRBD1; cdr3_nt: TGTGCCAGCAACCCGGACAGGTCGGCGGACTATGGCTACACCTTC; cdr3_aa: CASNPDRSADYGYTF
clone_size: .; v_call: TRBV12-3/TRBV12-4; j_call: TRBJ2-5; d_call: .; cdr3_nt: TGTGCCAGCACCCGGGATCACGGCGGGACCCAGTACTTC; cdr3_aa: CASTRDHGGTQYF
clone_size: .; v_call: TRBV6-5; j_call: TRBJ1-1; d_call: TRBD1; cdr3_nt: TGTGCCAGCAGTTCCCGGACAGGGAAAGGGACTGAAGCTTTCTTT; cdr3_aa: CASSSRTGKGTEAFF
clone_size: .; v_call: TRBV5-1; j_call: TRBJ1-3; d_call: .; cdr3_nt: TGCGCCAGCAGCTTGGACGGGTATGGAAACACCATATATTTT; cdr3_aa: CASSLDGYGNTIYF
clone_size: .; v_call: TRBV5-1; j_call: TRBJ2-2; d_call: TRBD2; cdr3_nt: TGCGCCAGCAGCTCGGGACTCGCGGGGGGGAACACCGGGGAGCTGTTTTTT; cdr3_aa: CASSSGLAGGNTGELFF
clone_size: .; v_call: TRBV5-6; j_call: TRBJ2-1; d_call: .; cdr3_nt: TGTGCCAGCAGCTTAATCCGGGTAGTCTACAATGAGCAGTTCTTC; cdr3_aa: CASSLIRVVYNEQFF
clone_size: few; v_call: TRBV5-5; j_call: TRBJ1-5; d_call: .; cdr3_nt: TGTGCCAGCAGCTTGGTTTGGGGAGGCAATCAGCCCCAGCATTTT; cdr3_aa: CASSLVWGGNQPQHF
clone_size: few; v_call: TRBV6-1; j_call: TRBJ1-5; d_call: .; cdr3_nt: TGTGCCAGCAGTGAACTGGCAGGGTTCAGCAATCAGCCCCAGCATTTT; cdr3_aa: CASSELAGFSNQPQHF
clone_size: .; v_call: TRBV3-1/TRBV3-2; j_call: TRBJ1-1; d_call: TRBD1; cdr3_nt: TGTGCCAGCAGCAATGCGATGGGACAGGGGATCACTGAAGCTTTCTTT; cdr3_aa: CASSNAMGQGITEAFF
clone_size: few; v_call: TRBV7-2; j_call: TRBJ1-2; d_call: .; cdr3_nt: TGTGCCAGCAGCCCCACAGGGTCCTTCTATGGCTACACCTTC; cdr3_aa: CASSPTGSFYGYTF
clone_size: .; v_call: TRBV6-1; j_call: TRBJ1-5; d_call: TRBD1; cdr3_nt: TGTGCCAGCAGTGAGTCAAGAGGGGGCAGTCAGCCCCAGCATTTT; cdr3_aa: CASSESRGGSQPQHF
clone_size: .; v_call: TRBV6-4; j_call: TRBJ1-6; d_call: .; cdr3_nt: TGTGCCAGCAGTGAAAATCCAGGACAGAATTCACCCCTCCACTTT; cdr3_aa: CASSENPGQNSPLHF
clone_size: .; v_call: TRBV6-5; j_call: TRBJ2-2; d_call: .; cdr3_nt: TGTGCCAGTGCCCCCGGCGGAGCCGGGGAGCTGTTTTTT; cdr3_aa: CASAPGGAGELFF
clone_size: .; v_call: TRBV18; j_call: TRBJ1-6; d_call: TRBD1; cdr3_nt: TGTGCCAGCTCACCCGCGGACAGGGCAATCAGGTTGTCACCCCTCCACTTT; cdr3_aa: CASSPADRAIRLSPLHF
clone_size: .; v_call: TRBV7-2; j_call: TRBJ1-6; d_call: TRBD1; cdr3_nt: TGTGCCAGCAGCTTAGGGAGACAGGGTTCACCCCTCCACTTT; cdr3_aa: CASSLGRQGSPLHF
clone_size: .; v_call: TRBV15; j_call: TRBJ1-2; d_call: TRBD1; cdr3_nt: TGTGCCACCAGCAGAGCCAGGGACAGGGTGTCCGGCTACACCTTC; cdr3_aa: CATSRARDRVSGYTF
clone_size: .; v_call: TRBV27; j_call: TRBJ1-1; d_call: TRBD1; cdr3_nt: TGTGCCAGCAGTCCATCATGGACAGGGAACACTGAAGCTTTCTTT; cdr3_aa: CASSPSWTGNTEAFF
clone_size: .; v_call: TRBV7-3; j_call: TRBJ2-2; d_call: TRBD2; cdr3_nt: TGTGCCAGCAGCCTAGCCGGGACTAGCACCGGGGAGCTGTTTTTT; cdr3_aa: CASSLAGTSTGELFF
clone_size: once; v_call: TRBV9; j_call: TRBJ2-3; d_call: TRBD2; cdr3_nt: TGTGCCAGCAGCGTTGGTGGGAGGGGCACAGATACGCAGTATTTT; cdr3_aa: CASSVGGRGTDTQYF
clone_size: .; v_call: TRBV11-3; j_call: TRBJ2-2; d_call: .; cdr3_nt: TGTGCCAGCAGCTTAGACGGGACCGGGGAGCTGTTTTTT; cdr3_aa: CASSLDGTGELFF
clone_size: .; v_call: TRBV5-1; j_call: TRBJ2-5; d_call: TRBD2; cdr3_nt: TGCGCCAGCAGCTATTTCGACGGGAGGGCAGAGACCCAGTACTTC; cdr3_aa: CASSYFDGRAETQYF
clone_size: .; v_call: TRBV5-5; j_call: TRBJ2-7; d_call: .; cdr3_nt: TGTGCCAGCAGCTTGAGCCCGCCAACCTACGAGCAGTACTTC; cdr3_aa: CASSLSPPTYEQYF
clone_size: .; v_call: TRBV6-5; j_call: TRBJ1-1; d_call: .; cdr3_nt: TGTGCCAGCAGACTCGCCGGGTCCCAAGCTTTCTTT; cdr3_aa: CASRLAGSQAFF
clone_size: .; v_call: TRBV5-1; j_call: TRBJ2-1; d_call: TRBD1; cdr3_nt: TGCGCCAGCAGCTTGGGACAGGGGGCGGGTGAGCAGTTCTTC; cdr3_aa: CASSLGQGAGEQFF
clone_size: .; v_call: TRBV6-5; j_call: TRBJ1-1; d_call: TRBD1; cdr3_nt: TGTGCCAGCAGCTTGGGACAGCTGAACACTGAAGCTTTCTTT; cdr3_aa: CASSLGQLNTEAFF
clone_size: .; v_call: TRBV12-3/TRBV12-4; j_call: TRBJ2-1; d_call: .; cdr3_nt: TGTGCCAGCAGTTTACTAGCGAGCAATGAGCAGTTCTTC; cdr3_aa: CASSLLASNEQFF
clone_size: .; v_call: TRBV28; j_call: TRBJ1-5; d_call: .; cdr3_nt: TGTGCCAGCACCGAGGCCGGGGGTGGTAATCAGCCCCAGCATTTT; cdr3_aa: CASTEAGGGNQPQHF
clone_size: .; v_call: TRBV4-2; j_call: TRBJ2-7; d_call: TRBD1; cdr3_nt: TGTGCCAGCAGCTCTCCGGGACAGGGGCGTTACGAGCAGTACTTC; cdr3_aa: CASSSPGQGRYEQYF
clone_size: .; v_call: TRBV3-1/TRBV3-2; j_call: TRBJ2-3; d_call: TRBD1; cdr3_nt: TGTGCCAGCAGCAGAAGGACAGGGCCAGATACGCAGTATTTT; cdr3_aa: CASSRRTGPDTQYF
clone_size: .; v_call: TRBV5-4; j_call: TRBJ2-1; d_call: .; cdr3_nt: TGTGCCAGCAGCTTCCGGTTAGGGGACAATGAGCAGTTCTTC; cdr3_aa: CASSFRLGDNEQFF
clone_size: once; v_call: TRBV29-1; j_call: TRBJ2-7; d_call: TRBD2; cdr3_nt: TGCAGCGTTGAAGGGGGACTAGCGGGGGTCTCCTACGAGCAGTACTTC; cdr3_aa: CSVEGGLAGVSYEQYF
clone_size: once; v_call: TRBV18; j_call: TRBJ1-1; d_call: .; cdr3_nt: TGTGCCAGCTCACCACCGAACCGGGGGGGGAACACTGAAGCTTTCTTT; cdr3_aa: CASSPPNRGGNTEAFF
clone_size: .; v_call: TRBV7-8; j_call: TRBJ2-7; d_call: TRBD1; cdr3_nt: TGTGCCAGCAGCTTATCCTCGGGACAGGGTTTCCACGAGCAGTACTTC; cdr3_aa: CASSLSSGQGFHEQYF
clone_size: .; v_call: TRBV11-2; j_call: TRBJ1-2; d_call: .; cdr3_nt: TGTGCCAGCAGCTTAGAGGCGGGGCCCTATGGCTACACCTTC; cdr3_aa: CASSLEAGPYGYTF
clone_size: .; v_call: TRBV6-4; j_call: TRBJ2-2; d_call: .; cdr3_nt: TGTGCCAGCAGTGAGCAGGAGAACACCGGGGAGCTGTTTTTT; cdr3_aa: CASSEQENTGELFF